A selection of T cell receptor beta chains follows, all from one sample in a study of blood T cell repertoires in COVID-19. Measured with immunoSEQ multiplex PCR; TCRdb has only the in-frame clones, and not every one. The table has about 55,000 clones, roughly 87% seen once. Sequencing was carried out using peripheral blood. These TCRs come from a woman in her sixties with acute or convalescent COVID-19. Both conserved end residues are part of each CDR3. Each record gives: J gene, D gene, clone size, V gene, CDR3 protein, CDR3 DNA. D genes are given only for firm matches. Not every row has a clone size; where given, it reads once, few, many or a size class.

TRBJ2-3 | TRBD2 | . | TRBV7-3 | CASSPSSGGVDTQYF | TGTGCCAGCAGTCCGTCTAGCGGGGGCGTAGATACGCAGTATTTT
TRBJ1-4 | TRBD1 | . | TRBV30 | CAWSLPGQGVEKLFF | TGTGCCTGGAGTCTACCGGGACAGGGAGTCGAAAAACTGTTTTTT
TRBJ2-1 | . | . | TRBV6-6 | CASSYSSDSLLDEQFF | TGTGCCAGCAGTTACTCTTCGGACAGCCTGCTAGATGAGCAGTTCTTC
TRBJ1-3 | . | . | TRBV5-4 | CASSLGGGSGNTIYF | TGTGCCAGCAGCTTGGGTGGAGGTTCTGGAAACACCATATATTTT
TRBJ2-5 | . | . | TRBV10-2 | CASSVGWVLGETQYF | TGCGCCAGCAGTGTCGGGTGGGTTTTAGGAGAGACCCAGTACTTC
TRBJ2-7 | TRBD2 | . | TRBV6-5 | CASSYGTSGTYEQYF | TGTGCCAGCAGTTACGGGACTAGCGGGACCTACGAGCAGTACTTC
TRBJ2-7 | TRBD2 | . | TRBV4-2 | CASSPSGLAGNEQYF | TGTGCCAGCAGCCCATCAGGACTAGCGGGGAACGAGCAGTACTTC
TRBJ2-1 | . | . | TRBV11-1 | CASSLGTRTFNEQFF | TGTGCCAGCAGCTTAGGTACCCGAACTTTCAATGAGCAGTTCTTC
TRBJ2-7 | TRBD2 | . | TRBV11-2 | CASSLTSGSSNSYEQYF | TGTGCCAGCAGCTTAACTAGCGGGAGCTCAAACTCCTACGAGCAGTACTTC
TRBJ1-2 | . | few | TRBV10-3 | CAISGGAGDTYGYTF | TGTGCCATCAGTGGAGGGGCAGGGGATACCTATGGCTACACCTTC
TRBJ2-3 | TRBD2 | . | TRBV4-3 | CASSQGPSGRALRDTQYF | TGCGCCAGCAGCCAAGGTCCTAGCGGGAGGGCCCTGAGAGATACGCAGTATTTT
TRBJ2-5 | . | . | TRBV19 | CASKGGGRSGYQYF | TGTGCCAGTAAAGGGGGGGGCCGGTCGGGATACCAGTACTTC
TRBJ2-3 | . | . | TRBV27 | CASSLRNSYTDTQYF | TGTGCCAGCAGTTTAAGGAACAGCTACACAGATACGCAGTATTTT
TRBJ2-5 | . | . | TRBV29-1 | CSVEVGGRTRGTQYF | TGCAGCGTTGAAGTTGGAGGGAGGACCCGCGGGACCCAGTACTTC
TRBJ2-3 | TRBD2 | . | TRBV3-1/TRBV3-2 | CASSRILAGAGNTQYF | TGTGCCAGCAGCCGGATACTAGCGGGGGCAGGGAATACGCAGTATTTT
TRBJ1-1 | . | . | TRBV18 | CASSEGMNTEAFF | TGTGCCAGCTCAGAGGGAATGAACACTGAAGCTTTCTTT
TRBJ1-2 | . | . | TRBV9 | CASSAWGGGYTF | TGTGCCAGCAGCGCGTGGGGGGGTGGCTACACCTTC
TRBJ1-4 | . | . | TRBV25-1 | CASSEHRGIGKLFF | TGTGCCAGCAGTGAACACCGGGGGATCGGAAAACTGTTTTTT
TRBJ1-2 | . | few | TRBV19 | CASSAYGYTF | TGTGCCAGTAGCGCGTATGGCTACACCTTC
TRBJ2-7 | . | . | TRBV21-1 | CASAGTSGYEQYF | TGTGCCAGCGCCGGGACTAGCGGTTACGAGCAGTACTTC
TRBJ1-1 | . | once | TRBV19 | CATRERGQKSEAFF | TGTGCCACAAGAGAGAGGGGACAAAAGTCGGAAGCTTTCTTT
TRBJ2-2 | . | . | TRBV4-2 | CASSQGSSRNTGELFF | TGTGCCAGCAGCCAAGGGTCTAGCAGGAACACCGGGGAGCTGTTTTTT
TRBJ1-4 | TRBD1 | . | TRBV19 | CASTDRAFNEKLFF | TGTGCCAGTACCGACAGGGCGTTTAATGAAAAACTGTTTTTT
TRBJ1-4 | . | . | TRBV28 | CASRAGNEKLFF | TGTGCCAGCAGGGCGGGCAATGAAAAACTGTTTTTT
TRBJ1-3 | . | . | TRBV6-1 | CASSEYLGASGNTIYF | TGTGCCAGCAGTGAATACTTAGGAGCCTCTGGAAACACCATATATTTT
TRBJ2-7 | . | . | TRBV7-3 | CASSLAHDRSYEQYF | TGTGCCAGCAGCCTTGCCCACGACAGGTCCTACGAGCAGTACTTC
TRBJ2-3 | TRBD1 | . | TRBV5-5 | CASSLARGIGTDTQYF | TGTGCCAGCAGCTTGGCCAGGGGGATTGGGACAGATACGCAGTATTTT
TRBJ1-2 | . | few | TRBV5-1 | CASSLLGAGNYGYTF | TGCGCCAGCAGCTTGCTGGGGGCCGGGAACTATGGCTACACCTTC
TRBJ2-1 | . | . | TRBV7-5 | CARSAPGLRYNEQFF | TGTGCCAGAAGCGCACCGGGACTGCGGTACAATGAGCAGTTCTTC
TRBJ1-2 | . | . | TRBV5-1 | CASSLGQDYGYTF | TGCGCCAGCAGCTTGGGTCAGGATTATGGCTACACCTTC
TRBJ2-2 | . | . | TRBV27 | CASRRGTANTGELFF | TGTGCCAGCAGACGGGGGACTGCGAACACCGGGGAGCTGTTTTTT
TRBJ2-4 | TRBD1 | . | TRBV6-1 | CASSDKGQGRVIQYF | TGTGCCAGCAGTGATAAAGGACAGGGCAGGGTCATTCAGTACTTC
TRBJ1-6 | TRBD1 | . | TRBV9 | CASSPTSGTDNSPLHF | TGTGCCAGCAGCCCGACCTCCGGGACAGATAATTCACCCCTCCACTTT
TRBJ1-1 | . | . | TRBV12-3/TRBV12-4 | CASEANTEAFF | TGTGCCAGCGAAGCGAACACTGAAGCTTTCTTT
TRBJ1-2 | . | . | TRBV7-9 | CASSLFRGYGYTF | TGTGCCAGCAGCTTATTTCGAGGCTATGGCTACACCTTC
TRBJ2-5 | TRBD2 | . | TRBV28 | CASSHLPAGGAETQYF | TGTGCCAGCAGCCACCTCCCAGCGGGGGGGGCGGAGACCCAGTACTTC
TRBJ1-4 | TRBD1 | . | TRBV5-5 | CASRLQGANEKLFF | TGTGCCAGCAGACTACAGGGGGCTAATGAAAAACTGTTTTTT
TRBJ1-1 | TRBD1 | . | TRBV19 | CASSIAGTGATEAFF | TGTGCCAGTAGTATAGCCGGAACAGGGGCCACTGAAGCTTTCTTT
TRBJ2-5 | TRBD2 | once | TRBV28 | CASSLAGGETQYF | TGTGCCAGCAGTTTGGCGGGAGGAGAGACCCAGTACTTC
TRBJ1-1 | . | . | TRBV19 | CASSIWRSTEAFF | TGTGCCAGTAGTATATGGAGGTCCACTGAAGCTTTCTTT
TRBJ2-1 | . | . | TRBV6-1 | CASSEDPTTGYEQFF | TGTGCCAGCAGTGAAGACCCGACTACGGGGTATGAGCAGTTCTTC
TRBJ2-3 | . | . | TRBV4-2 | CASSQQGTSTDTQYF | TGTGCCAGCAGCCAACAGGGTACCTCCACAGATACGCAGTATTTT
TRBJ2-1 | . | . | TRBV28 | CASSPGLHEQFF | TGTGCCAGCAGTCCCGGACTACATGAGCAGTTCTTC
TRBJ1-3 | TRBD1 | medium-sized | TRBV10-1 | CASSRDRPTSGNTIYF | TGCGCCAGCAGCCGGGACAGGCCAACCTCTGGAAACACCATATATTTT